Presented here are 14 T cell receptor beta chains from one specimen sequenced in a study of blood T cell repertoires in COVID-19. Data came from immunoSEQ multiplex PCR; TCRdb stores just in-frame clones and leaves some out. The sample contains 150,000 to 200,000 clones, 65% to 85% of which appear only once. The sequenced sample consisted of peripheral blood. These receptor sequences come from a woman of 80 years or more with acute or convalescent COVID-19.

This rearrangement joins TRBV6-5 to TRBJ1-2; D possibly corresponds to TRBD1 (5 bases). V was trimmed by 4 bases and J by 8 bases, leaving 11 bases between them. Germline loops: CDR1 MNHEY, CDR2 SVGAGI. The length of the CDR3 is 12 residues. CDR3 sequence reads: CASSSEGLGYTF. CDR3 sequence (DNA): TGTGCCAGCAGTTCGGAGGGGTTGGGCTACACCTTC.

This clone was seen only once. V is TRBV3-1 (or the pseudogene TRBV3-2) and J is TRBJ1-2, with D possibly TRBD1 on 6 matching bases. CDR3 length: 14 amino acids. The ends were cut back, 0 bases at V and 7 bases at J, with 12 bases in the middle. Germline loops: CDR1 LGHDT, CDR2 YNNKEL (reference sequence). Written as DNA, the CDR3 is TGTGCCAGCAGCCAAGATATACAGGGTTTTGGCTACACCTTC. Encoded protein: CASSQDIQGFGYTF.

The chain joins TRBV11-2 to TRBJ2-1; TRBD1 might be the D (6 bases). The CDR3 loop spans 14 amino acids. Germline lookup yields CDR1 SGHAT and CDR2 FQNNGV. Trimming removed 5 bases at V and 10 bases at J, with 18 bases between. The CDR3 protein is CASSPRQVKGEQFF. The CDR3 DNA follows: TGTGCCAGCAGCCCCCGACAGGTGAAGGGAGAGCAGTTCTTC.

The chain employs TRBV5-1 and TRBJ2-3; unclear D gene. Trimming left V 4 bases short and J 2 bases short, with 17 bases between. This CDR3 region has 16 residues. In germline, CDR1 is SGHRS, CDR2 YFSETQ. DNA of the CDR3: TGCGCCAGCAGCAGTTCTTGGCTTTCTTACACAGATACGCAGTATTTT. Its protein is CASSSSWLSYTDTQYF.

The V call is TRBV11-2, the J call TRBJ1-1; weak D call: TRBD1 (5 bases). CDR3 length: 14 amino acids. Germline-derived CDR1 and CDR2 are SGHAT and FQNNGV. V lost 2 bases and J 2 bases, leaving 9 bases between the germline ends. The DNA for the CDR3 is TGTGCCAGCAGCTTACAGGGAGGTAACACTGAAGCTTTCTTT. This gives the protein CASSLQGGNTEAFF.

The chain carries TRBV24-1 and TRBJ1-2; no reliable D call. This CDR3 spans 13 amino acids. Trimming took 5 bases from V and 2 from J, leaving 8 bases between them. Germline V gene lookup returns CDR1 KGHDR and CDR2 SFDVKD. The CDR3 bases are TGTGCCACCAGTGTGGGGAGCAACTATGGCTACACCTTC. Translation: CATSVGSNYGYTF.

This chain links TRBV7-9 with TRBJ2-3; D gene uncertain. The CDR3 runs to 16 residues. Germline values: CDR1 SEHNR, CDR2 FQNEAQ (reference sequence). V was trimmed by 1 base and J by 3 bases, leaving 14 bases between them. The CDR3 sequence is CASSLGTQSLTDTQYF. Written as DNA, the CDR3 is TGTGCCAGCAGCTTAGGTACACAATCGCTGACAGATACGCAGTATTTT.

The count of this clone is one. The chain joins TRBV5-1 to TRBJ1-4; a possible D gene is TRBD1 (6 bases). The V end lost 5 bases, the J end lost 2 bases, and 13 bases lay between the germline ends. Germline CDR1 reads SGHRS; CDR2 reads YFSETQ. The CDR3 extends over 15 amino acids. The CDR3 coding sequence is TGCGCCAGCAGACAGGGATGGGGGACTAATGAAAAACTGTTTTTT. It is translated as CASRQGWGTNEKLFF. Full variable domain (rest looked up from reference TRBV5-1 and TRBJ1-4): KAGVTQTPRYLIKTRGQQVTLSCSPISGHRSVSWYQQTPGQGLQFLFEYFSETQRNKGNFPGRFSGRQFSNSRSEMNVSTLELGDSALYLCASRQGWGTNEKLFFGSGTQLSVL.

This clone was observed a single time. The chain uses TRBV28 and TRBJ1-6; 7 bases agree with TRBD1. V was clipped by 6 bases and J by 6 bases; unmatched bases: 8. CDR1 MDHEN and CDR2 SYDVKM come from the germline V gene. This CDR3 spans 15 amino acids. In nucleotides, the CDR3 is TGTGCCAGCAGCGACAGGGAAGGGAGTAATTCACCCCTCCACTTT. Its translation is CASSDREGSNSPLHF. Full variable domain (missing parts from reference TRBV28 and TRBJ1-6): DVKVTQSSRYLVKRTGEKVFLECVQDMDHENMFWYRQDPGLGLRLIYFSYDVKMKEKGDIPEGYSVSREKKERFSLILESASTNQTSMYLCASSDREGSNSPLHFGNGTRLTVT.

The V gene is TRBV7-3, the J gene TRBJ1-1; D unresolved. The CDR3 contains 14 residues. Trimming removed 5 bases at V and 0 bases at J, with 10 bases between. Germline CDR1 is SGHTA and CDR2 is FQGTGA. This CDR3 reads CASSPGSMNTEAFF. Written as DNA, the CDR3 is TGTGCCAGCAGCCCGGGGAGTATGAACACTGAAGCTTTCTTT. The complete variable domain, with remaining parts taken from reference TRBV7-3 and TRBJ1-1, reads GAGVSQTPSNKVTEKGKYVELRCDPISGHTALYWYRQSLGQGPEFLIYFQGTGAADDSGLPNDRFFAVRPEGSVSTLKIQRTERGDSAVYLCASSPGSMNTEAFFGQGTRLTVV.

The rearrangement links TRBV13 to TRBJ1-1, with D possibly matching TRBD1 (5 bases). The V end was cut by 7 bases, the J end by 3 bases, with 18 bases between. Looked up from germline, CDR1 is PRHDT and CDR2 is FYEKMQ (reference sequence). This CDR3 is 15 amino acids long. As DNA, the CDR3 is TGTGCCAGCACCCCTGGAGGGACCGACTACACTGAAGCTTTCTTT. Residues: CASTPGGTDYTEAFF. The full variable domain, with the rest looked up from reference TRBV13 and TRBJ1-1, is AAGVIQSPRHLIKEKRETATLKCYPIPRHDTVYWYQQGPGQDPQFLISFYEKMQSDKGSIPDRFSAQQFSDYHSELNMSSLELGDSALYFCASTPGGTDYTEAFFGQGTRLTVV.

This chain links TRBV5-1 with TRBJ2-3, with D maybe TRBD2 (6 bases). The CDR3 runs 12 residues. The germline V and J ends were trimmed by 0 bases and 14 bases, with 13 bases remaining between them. CDR1 SGHRS and CDR2 YFSETQ come from the germline V gene. The CDR3 protein is CASSLGEEDRYF. Here the CDR3 DNA reads TGCGCCAGCAGCTTGGGGGAGGAGGACCGGTATTTT. Filled out from reference TRBV5-1 and TRBJ2-3, the complete variable domain reads KAGVTQTPRYLIKTRGQQVTLSCSPISGHRSVSWYQQTPGQGLQFLFEYFSETQRNKGNFPGRFSGRQFSNSRSEMNVSTLELGDSALYLCASSLGEEDRYFGPGTRLTVL.

The chain recombines TRBV18 with TRBJ2-2; D is ambiguous. The V gene's germline CDR1 is KGHSH and CDR2 LQKENI. This CDR3 has 14 amino acids. The ends were cut back, 2 bases at V and 5 bases at J, with 9 bases in the middle. CDR3 DNA: TGTGCCAGCTCACCAGCACAGCAGACCGGGGAGCTGTTTTTT. This encodes CASSPAQQTGELFF.

The genes are TRBV19 and TRBJ2-7; 7 positions agree with TRBD2. Losses at the gene ends were 5 bases for V and 2 bases for J; bases not matched to a gene: 9. The CDR3 has 15 amino acids. In germline, CDR1 is LNHDA, CDR2 SQIVND (reference sequence). The chain's CDR3 is CASSPRGGRTYEQYF. The CDR3 nucleotides are TGTGCCAGTAGTCCGAGGGGAGGGAGAACCTACGAGCAGTACTTC.